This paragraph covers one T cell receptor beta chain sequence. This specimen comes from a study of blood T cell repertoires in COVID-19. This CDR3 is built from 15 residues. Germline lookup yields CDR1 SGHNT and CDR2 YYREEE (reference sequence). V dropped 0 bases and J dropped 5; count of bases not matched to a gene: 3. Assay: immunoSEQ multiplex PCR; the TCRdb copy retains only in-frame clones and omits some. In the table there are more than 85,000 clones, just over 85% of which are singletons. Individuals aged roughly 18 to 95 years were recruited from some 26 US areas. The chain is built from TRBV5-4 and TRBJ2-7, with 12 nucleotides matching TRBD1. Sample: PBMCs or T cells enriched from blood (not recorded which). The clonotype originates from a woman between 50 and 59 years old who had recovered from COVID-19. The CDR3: CASSLVGQGADEQYF. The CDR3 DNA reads TGTGCCAGCAGCTTGGTGGGACAGGGGGCCGACGAGCAGTACTTC.